The T cell receptor (beta chain) under discussion was sequenced for a study of cytomegalovirus exposure and HLA in healthy donors. Primers for the PCR totalled 60 Vbeta and 13 Jbeta. Sequencing was performed with immunoSEQ multiplex PCR; in TCRdb, only in-frame clones are kept and a portion is missing. The profile shows around 240,000 clones, roughly 80% of them singletons. V gave up 2 bases and J gave up 7 bases, with 9 bases separating them. The germline gives CDR1 SEHNR, CDR2 FQNEAQ (reference sequence). The CDR3 loop spans 13 amino acids. The receptor comes from a woman aged 35 to 49 in good health and CMV-seropositive. Sequencing was carried out using PBMCs. V and J are TRBV7-9 and TRBJ2-1; perhaps TRBD1 as D (5 bases). The CDR3, as DNA: TGTGCCAGCAGCTTACCAGGGCTAAATGAGCAGTTCTTC. This sequence encodes CASSLPGLNEQFF.